The 22 T cell receptor beta chains given below trace back to one sample, sequenced in a study of post-analysis software for immune sequencing data. General study points: Patients showed TRBV5-6, TRBV5-1 and TRBV20-1 among several TRBV segments more frequent than in controls.

These receptors' antigens are unknown. Prepared TCR beta cDNA libraries contained unique molecular identifiers. One entry per CDR3 protein, called by TCRdb with MiXCR from the PCR reads. The repertoire has around 770,000 distinct CDR3 sequences, 40% to 55% of them found once; the top ten carry approximately 4.4%. The sample consisted of blood. These receptors originate from a girl between 5 and 17 years old with multiple sclerosis.

This clonotype was detected once. The chain links TRBV28 to TRBJ2-1; 7 nucleotides line up with TRBD2. Germline trimming cut 6 bases from V and 4 bases from J; bases unmatched to any gene: 12. Germline loops: CDR1 MDHEN, CDR2 SYDVKM. CDR3 length: 16 amino acids. The CDR3 nucleotides read TGTGCCAGCAGCCTCCTGCTAGCGGATGTTTACAATGAGCAGTTCTTC. This gives the protein CASSLLLADVYNEQFF.

This rearrangement joins TRBV29-1 to TRBJ2-5; tentatively, D is TRBD1 or TRBD2 (5 bases each). V was cut by 3 bases and J by 3 bases, with 17 bases left in between. Germline CDR1 reads SQVTM; CDR2 reads ANQGSEA. CDR3 length: 15 amino acids. This chain's CDR3 is CSVDWGMGLKETQYF. The CDR3 nucleotides read TGCAGCGTTGATTGGGGGATGGGTCTTAAAGAGACCCAGTACTTC.

The chain uses TRBV7-2 and TRBJ2-1; 10 bases are shared with TRBD2. The V and J ends lost 5 bases and 13 bases, in that order; junction bases with no gene match: 14. The CDR3 sequence is 15 residues long. CDR1 and CDR2 from the germline V gene are SGHTA and FQGNSA. The CDR3 coding sequence is TGTGCCAGCAGCCTCACTAGCGGGAATAGGGAGACCCAGTTCTTC. This translates into CASSLTSGNRETQFF. The whole variable domain, filled in from reference TRBV7-2 and TRBJ2-1, reads GAGVSQSPSNKVTEKGKDVELRCDPISGHTALYWYRQSLGQGLEFLIYFQGNSAPDKSGLPSDRFSAERTGGSVSTLTIQRTQQEDSAVYLCASSLTSGNRETQFFGPGTRLTVL.

This clonotype is a singleton in its sample. Given a much more abundant clone one base away, this may be a read error. V usage is TRBV5-1 and J usage is TRBJ2-7; 7 bases line up with TRBD1. Per the germline V gene, CDR1 is SGHRS and CDR2 is YFSETQ. The CDR3 runs 18 residues. Trimming at V came to 0 bases and at J to 0 bases, leaving 12 bases not matched to a gene. CDR3: CASSLAPTGQAFSYEQYF. Here the CDR3 DNA reads TGCGCCAGCAGCTTGGCTCCAACCGGACAGGCCTTCTCCTACGAGCAGTACTTC.

The chain carries TRBV14 and TRBJ2-3; TRBD1 matches at 7 bases. This CDR3 is 21 amino acids long. The V gene end was trimmed by 0 bases and the J gene end by 4 bases; junction bases not matched to a gene: 22. Germline CDR1 reads SGHDN; CDR2 reads FVKESK. CDR3 in DNA: TGTGCCAGCAGCCAAGATACCCCGTTGGACAGGTGGCGTCCAGGGGCAGATACGCAGTATTTT. Translation: CASSQDTPLDRWRPGADTQYF.

V usage is TRBV2 and J usage is TRBJ2-5, with 8 positions matching TRBD1. Germline values: CDR1 SNHLY, CDR2 FYNNEI. The CDR3 is made up of 14 amino acids. V shed 10 bases and J 5 bases; nucleotides not matched to a gene: 12. CDR3 sequence reads: CAITDRGTRETQYF. The CDR3 region has the DNA TGTGCCATTACCGACAGGGGAACGAGGGAGACCCAGTACTTC.

This clonotype was seen a handful of times. This chain joins TRBV20-1 and TRBJ2-7; possible D gene TRBD2, 6 bases. Germline CDR1 reads DFQATT; CDR2 reads SNEGSKA (reference sequence). The V gene lost 3 bases and the J gene lost 3 bases, with 12 bases spanning the gap. The CDR3 sequence is 13 residues long. The CDR3 DNA sequence: TGCAGTGCTAGGTGGAGGGGAGACTACGAGCAGTACTTC. It translates to CSARWRGDYEQYF.

The chain is built from TRBV15 and TRBJ2-1; D is perhaps TRBD1 (5 bases). With 0 bases removed from V and 4 bases from J, the gap between germline ends came to 10 bases. The CDR3 is 15 residues long. Germline V gives CDR1 LNHNV, CDR2 YYDKDF (reference sequence). In nucleotides, the CDR3 is TGTGCCACCAGCAGAGAAAGGGGTCCTTACAATGAGCAGTTCTTC. Its protein product is CATSRERGPYNEQFF.

This chain joins TRBV4-2 and TRBJ2-7; 8 bases are shared with TRBD2. V shed 1 base, J shed 2 bases, and the junction held 13 bases outside the gene matches. The CDR3 is 18 residues long. From germline, CDR1 is LGHNA and CDR2 YNFKEQ. CDR3 region: CASSQGTGRALGTYEQYF. For the CDR3, the DNA is TGTGCCAGCAGCCAAGGGACCGGGAGGGCCCTCGGGACCTACGAGCAGTACTTC.

The rearrangement joins TRBV20-1 to TRBJ2-3, with D maybe TRBD1 (6 bases). Trimming pared 7 bases from V and 2 bases from J, leaving 25 bases between. Germline lookup yields CDR1 DFQATT and CDR2 SNEGSKA (reference sequence). The CDR3 covers 17 residues. As DNA, the CDR3 is TGCAGTGTAAGGGGGTGGTCTGGGGAACCCGACACAGATACGCAGTATTTT. The encoded protein is CSVRGWSGEPDTDTQYF.

There are a few counts of this clonotype. The J gene is TRBJ2-7, the V gene TRBV4-3; the match to TRBD1 covers 8 bases. Germline values: CDR1 LGHNA, CDR2 YSLEER. The CDR3 runs to 14 residues. V shed 3 bases, J shed 2 bases, and the junction held 3 bases outside the gene matches. The CDR3 here is CASSHQQGAYEQYF. The CDR3 nucleotides read TGCGCCAGCAGCCACCAACAGGGGGCCTACGAGCAGTACTTC.

This clonotype was counted a few times. This sequence joins TRBV9 and TRBJ1-2; 7 bases match TRBD1. This CDR3 is 15 amino acids long. Germline CDR1 reads SGDLS; CDR2 reads YYNGEE. With V trimmed by 0 bases and J by 6 bases, 8 bases remained unmatched. CDR3 amino acids: CASSVEGTVSDGYTF. The DNA of the CDR3 is TGTGCCAGCAGCGTAGAGGGGACAGTCAGCGATGGCTACACCTTC.

The CDR3 region is CASSFKPNTEAFF. The CDR3 DNA reads as TGTGCCAGCAGTTTCAAACCGAACACTGAAGCTTTCTTT. V gene TRBV12-3 or TRBV12-4 combines with J gene TRBJ1-1; no clear D gene. V gave up 3 bases and J gave up 1 base, with 6 bases separating them. This CDR3 has 13 amino acids.

This clonotype was seen a handful of times. The V and J genes are TRBV7-2 and TRBJ2-3, with D perhaps TRBD2 (6 bases). Germline CDR1 reads SGHTA; CDR2 reads FQGNSA. V lost 1 base to trimming and J lost 2 bases, with 10 bases between them. This CDR3 has 15 amino acids. CDR3 sequence reads: CASSLGRDFTDTQYF. The DNA for the CDR3 is TGTGCCAGCAGCTTAGGGCGGGACTTCACAGATACGCAGTATTTT.

CDR3 region: CASSSRAMAGVTETQYF. Written as DNA, the CDR3 is TGTGCCAGCAGCTCCCGGGCGATGGCGGGAGTGACAGAGACCCAGTACTTC. This chain uses TRBV11-2 with TRBJ2-5; the match to TRBD2 covers 7 bases. With 4 bases clipped from V and 4 bases from J, the junction kept 15 bases outside the gene matches. The V gene's germline CDR1 is SGHAT and CDR2 FQNNGV. The CDR3 loop spans 17 amino acids.

A few counts support this clonotype. The chain's CDR3 is CSARDEIRTRLNNEQFF. Here the CDR3 DNA reads TGCAGTGCTAGAGATGAAATAAGGACTAGGTTAAACAATGAGCAGTTCTTC. The chain uses TRBV20-1 and TRBJ2-1; 7 positions match TRBD2. CDR1 and CDR2 (germline): DFQATT, SNEGSKA (reference sequence). The CDR3 contains 17 residues. V dropped 0 bases and J dropped 5; count of bases not matched to a gene: 13.

The gene calls are TRBV7-2 and TRBJ1-5; the D is unclear. The CDR3 runs to 12 residues. Germline CDR1 SGHTA, CDR2 FQGNSA. The germline V and J ends were trimmed by 3 bases and 5 bases, with 5 bases remaining between them. CDR3 in DNA: TGTGCCAGCAGCTTGGACGATCAGCCCCAGCATTTT. This translates into CASSLDDQPQHF.

This clonotype was detected only a few times. CDR3 nucleotides: TGTGCCAGCAGCTTAGGGACAGGAGATCACTATGGCTACACCTTC. The encoded protein is CASSLGTGDHYGYTF. The genes are TRBV11-3 and TRBJ1-2, with 7 positions matching TRBD1. The trim removed 1 base at V and 3 bases at J, leaving 5 bases unmatched. CDR3 length: 15 amino acids. CDR1 is SGHNT and CDR2 is YENEEA in the germline V gene.

The chain has TRBV20-1 and TRBJ2-5; the D gene is possibly TRBD1 (7 bases). Germline values: CDR1 DFQATT, CDR2 SNEGSKA (reference sequence). Trimming took off 2 bases at V and 7 bases at J, with 20 bases between the two ends. This CDR3 comprises 15 residues. The DNA of the CDR3 is TGCAGTGCTAGATCAACTGCGGGACAGCCGGGGACCCAGTACTTC. This encodes CSARSTAGQPGTQYF.

The V and J genes are TRBV20-1 and TRBJ2-1; D is possibly TRBD1 (5 bases). This CDR3 is 14 amino acids long. Trimming pared 3 bases from V and 4 bases from J, leaving 13 bases between. Germline assignment: CDR1 DFQATT and CDR2 SNEGSKA (reference sequence). CDR3 nucleotide sequence: TGCAGTGCTAGTAGGCAGGGCAGGTACAATGAGCAGTTCTTC. Residues: CSASRQGRYNEQFF.

The chain carries TRBV29-1 and TRBJ1-2; 9 bases are a match to TRBD1. This CDR3 contains 13 residues. Germline assignment: CDR1 SQVTM and CDR2 ANQGSEA. V was clipped by 5 bases and J by 7 bases; unmatched bases: 8. This CDR3 is CSVSRDRDRGYTF. DNA of the CDR3: TGCAGCGTTTCCCGGGACAGGGATCGTGGCTACACCTTC.

V gene TRBV7-2 combines with J gene TRBJ1-1; D is undetermined. Germline assignment: CDR1 SGHTA and CDR2 FQGNSA. CDR3 length equals 13 residues. The V end was cut by 5 bases, the J end by 3 bases, with 10 bases between. CDR3 sequence (DNA): TGTGCCAGCAGCCTCCGGACCCACACTGAAGCTTTCTTT. Its protein product is CASSLRTHTEAFF.